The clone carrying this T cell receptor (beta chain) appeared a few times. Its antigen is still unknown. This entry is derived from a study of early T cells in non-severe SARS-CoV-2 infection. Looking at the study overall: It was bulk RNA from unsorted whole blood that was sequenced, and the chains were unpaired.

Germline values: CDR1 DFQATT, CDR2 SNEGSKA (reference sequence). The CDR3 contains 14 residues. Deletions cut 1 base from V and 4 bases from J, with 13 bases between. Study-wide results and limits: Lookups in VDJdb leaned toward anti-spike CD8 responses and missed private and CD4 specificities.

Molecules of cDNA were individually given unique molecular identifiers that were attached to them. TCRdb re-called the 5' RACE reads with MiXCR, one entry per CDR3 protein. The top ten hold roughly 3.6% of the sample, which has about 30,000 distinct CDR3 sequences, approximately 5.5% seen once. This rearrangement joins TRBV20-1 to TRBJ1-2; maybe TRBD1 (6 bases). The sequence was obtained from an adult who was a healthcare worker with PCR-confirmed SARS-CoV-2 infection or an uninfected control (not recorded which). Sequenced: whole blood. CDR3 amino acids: CSARVRGSGYGYTF. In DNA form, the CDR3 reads TGCAGTGCTAGAGTTAGGGGGTCGGGCTATGGCTACACCTTC.